Listed below are T cell receptor beta chains from one sample, sequenced in a study of CD8 T cells in Susac syndrome. MiXCR, applied by TCRdb to the immunoSEQ multiplex PCR reads, yields one record per CDR3 protein. The table includes approximately 130,000 distinct CDR3 sequences, 91% detected once. The sequencing input was CD8+ T cells from PBMCs. Receptors were obtained from a human donor with multiple sclerosis. Each CDR3 is given with its conserved first and last residue. The order of the fields is V gene, D gene, clone size, J gene, CDR3 protein, CDR3 DNA. A D gene is named only where the DNA matches it firmly. Expanded clones are given a class, and other clones once, few, many or no size at all.

V gene: TRBV7-2; D gene: TRBD1; clone size: .; J gene: TRBJ1-5; CDR3 protein: CASSHLQGAFYSNQPQHF; CDR3 DNA: TGTGCCAGCAGCCACCTACAGGGGGCCTTTTATAGCAATCAGCCCCAGCATTTT
V gene: TRBV30; D gene: .; clone size: .; J gene: TRBJ2-7; CDR3 protein: CAWAFEGLLYEQYF; CDR3 DNA: TGTGCCTGGGCCTTTGAGGGGCTTCTCTACGAGCAGTACTTC
V gene: TRBV25-1; D gene: .; clone size: .; J gene: TRBJ2-1; CDR3 protein: CASSATNEQFF; CDR3 DNA: TGTGCCAGCAGTGCCACTAATGAGCAGTTCTTC
V gene: TRBV7-3; D gene: .; clone size: few; J gene: TRBJ2-2; CDR3 protein: CASSPLSGELFF; CDR3 DNA: TGTGCCAGCAGCCCCCTATCTGGGGAGCTGTTTTTT
V gene: TRBV27; D gene: .; clone size: .; J gene: TRBJ2-5; CDR3 protein: CASSSLGQSKTQYF; CDR3 DNA: TGTGCCAGCAGTAGTCTTGGACAGTCAAAGACCCAGTACTTC
V gene: TRBV30; D gene: .; clone size: .; J gene: TRBJ2-7; CDR3 protein: CAWARADGYEQYF; CDR3 DNA: TGTGCCTGGGCCAGAGCGGACGGGTACGAGCAGTACTTC
V gene: TRBV28; D gene: TRBD1; clone size: .; J gene: TRBJ2-1; CDR3 protein: CASSPTGVFYNEQFF; CDR3 DNA: TGTGCCAGCAGTCCCACAGGGGTCTTCTACAATGAGCAGTTCTTC
V gene: TRBV9; D gene: .; clone size: once; J gene: TRBJ2-2; CDR3 protein: CASSPWGGDGELFF; CDR3 DNA: TGTGCCAGCAGCCCCTGGGGTGGCGACGGGGAGCTGTTTTTT
V gene: TRBV29-1; D gene: .; clone size: .; J gene: TRBJ2-2; CDR3 protein: CSAHPNTGELFF; CDR3 DNA: TGCAGCGCCCATCCTAACACCGGGGAGCTGTTTTTT
V gene: TRBV28; D gene: .; clone size: once; J gene: TRBJ2-7; CDR3 protein: CASSPGVEQYF; CDR3 DNA: TGTGCCAGCAGTCCGGGAGTCGAGCAGTACTTC
V gene: TRBV6-2/TRBV6-3; D gene: TRBD2; clone size: .; J gene: TRBJ2-1; CDR3 protein: CASSPRTSGRDNEQFF; CDR3 DNA: TGTGCCAGCAGTCCGCGGACTAGCGGGAGGGACAATGAGCAGTTCTTC
V gene: TRBV24-1; D gene: TRBD1; clone size: .; J gene: TRBJ2-1; CDR3 protein: CATSDPPGQGYEQFF; CDR3 DNA: TGTGCCACCAGTGATCCGCCGGGACAGGGCTATGAGCAGTTCTTC
V gene: TRBV12-3/TRBV12-4; D gene: .; clone size: .; J gene: TRBJ2-7; CDR3 protein: CASSVPGQEQYF; CDR3 DNA: TGTGCCAGCAGTGTCCCGGGACAAGAGCAGTACTTC
V gene: TRBV4-2; D gene: .; clone size: .; J gene: TRBJ2-7; CDR3 protein: CASSQVLGVGGDEQYF; CDR3 DNA: TGTGCCAGCAGCCAAGTTTTAGGGGTCGGAGGCGACGAGCAGTACTTC
V gene: TRBV6-5; D gene: .; clone size: .; J gene: TRBJ1-1; CDR3 protein: CASRFTDMNTEAFF; CDR3 DNA: TGTGCCAGCAGATTTACAGATATGAACACTGAAGCTTTCTTT
V gene: TRBV7-8; D gene: .; clone size: few; J gene: TRBJ2-5; CDR3 protein: CASSSPPQETQYF; CDR3 DNA: TGTGCCAGCAGCTCTCCTCCGCAAGAGACCCAGTACTTC
V gene: TRBV27; D gene: .; clone size: .; J gene: TRBJ2-3; CDR3 protein: CASSFNDFSPQYF; CDR3 DNA: TGTGCCAGCAGTTTTAACGACTTCTCACCGCAGTATTTT
V gene: TRBV9; D gene: .; clone size: .; J gene: TRBJ2-3; CDR3 protein: CASSVAEGPGTDTQYF; CDR3 DNA: TGTGCCAGCAGCGTAGCTGAGGGTCCAGGCACAGATACGCAGTATTTT
V gene: TRBV19; D gene: TRBD2; clone size: .; J gene: TRBJ2-5; CDR3 protein: CASSIGTGLADVEETQYF; CDR3 DNA: TGTGCCAGTAGTATCGGGACGGGACTAGCGGACGTTGAAGAGACCCAGTACTTC
V gene: TRBV23-1; D gene: .; clone size: .; J gene: TRBJ1-1; CDR3 protein: CASSQPGHFVNTEAFF; CDR3 DNA: TGCGCCAGCAGTCAACCGGGACACTTCGTCAACACTGAAGCTTTCTTT
V gene: TRBV12-3/TRBV12-4; D gene: TRBD2; clone size: once; J gene: TRBJ2-1; CDR3 protein: CASSPSGRPFF; CDR3 DNA: TGTGCCAGCAGTCCTAGCGGGAGGCCGTTCTTC
V gene: TRBV5-6; D gene: TRBD2; clone size: .; J gene: TRBJ2-6; CDR3 protein: CASSPGRGGAGANVLTF; CDR3 DNA: TGTGCCAGCAGCCCGGGACGGGGGGGCGCTGGGGCCAACGTCCTGACTTTC
V gene: TRBV30; D gene: TRBD2; clone size: .; J gene: TRBJ2-1; CDR3 protein: CASSRLAGVEQFF; CDR3 DNA: TGTGCCTCCTCCCGACTAGCGGGAGTTGAGCAGTTCTTC
V gene: TRBV28; D gene: .; clone size: .; J gene: TRBJ1-6; CDR3 protein: CASSTGQGNSPLHF; CDR3 DNA: TGTGCCAGCAGTACGGGGCAGGGCAATTCACCCCTCCACTTT
V gene: TRBV12-3/TRBV12-4; D gene: .; clone size: .; J gene: TRBJ1-2; CDR3 protein: CASSPPGQPNYGYTF; CDR3 DNA: TGTGCCAGCAGTCCACCGGGACAACCTAACTATGGCTACACCTTC
V gene: TRBV6-6; D gene: .; clone size: .; J gene: TRBJ1-1; CDR3 protein: CASSYNLRTEAFF; CDR3 DNA: TGTGCCAGCAGTTACAACCTGCGGACTGAAGCTTTCTTT
V gene: TRBV6-1; D gene: .; clone size: .; J gene: TRBJ2-6; CDR3 protein: CASSHRGGSGANVLTF; CDR3 DNA: TGTGCCAGCAGCCATCGGGGAGGCTCTGGGGCCAACGTCCTGACTTTC
V gene: TRBV4-1; D gene: TRBD1; clone size: once; J gene: TRBJ2-3; CDR3 protein: CASSQFTGGGTDTQYF; CDR3 DNA: TGCGCCAGCAGCCAATTCACAGGGGGAGGCACAGATACGCAGTATTTT
V gene: TRBV2; D gene: TRBD1; clone size: .; J gene: TRBJ2-6; CDR3 protein: CASRSGTDGSGANVLTF; CDR3 DNA: TGTGCCAGCAGATCCGGGACAGACGGCTCTGGGGCCAACGTCCTGACTTTC
V gene: TRBV27; D gene: .; clone size: .; J gene: TRBJ2-7; CDR3 protein: CASSSGFGPSYEQYF; CDR3 DNA: TGTGCCAGCAGTTCGGGCTTTGGACCCTCCTACGAGCAGTACTTC
V gene: TRBV12-3/TRBV12-4; D gene: TRBD2; clone size: .; J gene: TRBJ2-5; CDR3 protein: CASSLLLAGVVGETQYF; CDR3 DNA: TGTGCCAGCAGTTTGTTGCTAGCGGGAGTCGTCGGGGAGACCCAGTACTTC
V gene: TRBV7-2; D gene: TRBD2; clone size: .; J gene: TRBJ2-3; CDR3 protein: CASSLGAGTDTQYF; CDR3 DNA: TGTGCCAGCAGCTTAGGAGCGGGGACAGATACGCAGTATTTT
V gene: TRBV5-1; D gene: .; clone size: .; J gene: TRBJ2-5; CDR3 protein: CASRPPEVETQYF; CDR3 DNA: TGCGCCAGCAGGCCACCAGAGGTGGAGACCCAGTACTTC
V gene: TRBV13; D gene: TRBD2; clone size: .; J gene: TRBJ2-1; CDR3 protein: CASSPKAERGNEQFF; CDR3 DNA: TGTGCCAGCAGCCCAAAGGCGGAGCGGGGCAATGAGCAGTTCTTC
V gene: TRBV3-1; D gene: .; clone size: .; J gene: TRBJ2-1; CDR3 protein: CASNPTERWAYEQFF; CDR3 DNA: TGTGCCAGCAACCCGACTGAGCGGTGGGCTTATGAGCAGTTCTTC
V gene: TRBV29-1; D gene: .; clone size: .; J gene: TRBJ2-3; CDR3 protein: CSAPTATDTQYF; CDR3 DNA: TGCAGCGCCCCGACGGCCACAGATACGCAGTATTTT
V gene: TRBV24-1; D gene: .; clone size: .; J gene: TRBJ2-6; CDR3 protein: CATSSVDSGANVLTF; CDR3 DNA: TGTGCCACCAGTTCGGTGGACTCTGGGGCCAACGTCCTGACTTTC
V gene: TRBV12-3/TRBV12-4; D gene: TRBD2; clone size: .; J gene: TRBJ2-7; CDR3 protein: CASSLAGGYEQYF; CDR3 DNA: TGTGCCAGCAGTTTAGCGGGGGGGTACGAGCAGTACTTC
V gene: TRBV19; D gene: TRBD1; clone size: .; J gene: TRBJ1-1; CDR3 protein: CASSTGTGMNTEAFF; CDR3 DNA: TGTGCCAGTAGTACAGGGACAGGGATGAACACTGAAGCTTTCTTT
V gene: TRBV2; D gene: TRBD1; clone size: .; J gene: TRBJ1-5; CDR3 protein: CASSDRGTGKGSNQPQHF; CDR3 DNA: TGTGCCAGCAGCGACCGAGGGACAGGGAAAGGGAGCAATCAGCCCCAGCATTTT
V gene: TRBV30; D gene: .; clone size: .; J gene: TRBJ1-1; CDR3 protein: CAWSPEWGNTEAFF; CDR3 DNA: TGTGCCTGGAGCCCTGAATGGGGGAACACTGAAGCTTTCTTT
V gene: TRBV20-1; D gene: .; clone size: once; J gene: TRBJ2-1; CDR3 protein: CSATWESSYNEQFF; CDR3 DNA: TGCAGTGCTACGTGGGAGAGCTCCTACAATGAGCAGTTCTTC
V gene: TRBV25-1; D gene: .; clone size: .; J gene: TRBJ1-1; CDR3 protein: CASLLGAEAFF; CDR3 DNA: TGTGCCAGCCTCCTCGGTGCAGAAGCTTTCTTT
V gene: TRBV27; D gene: .; clone size: .; J gene: TRBJ1-2; CDR3 protein: CASRRANYGYTF; CDR3 DNA: TGTGCCAGCAGACGAGCTAACTATGGCTACACCTTC
V gene: TRBV2; D gene: TRBD2; clone size: .; J gene: TRBJ2-1; CDR3 protein: CASSVLAGAPSYNEQFF; CDR3 DNA: TGTGCCAGCAGTGTGCTAGCGGGAGCGCCCTCCTACAATGAGCAGTTCTTC
V gene: TRBV7-9; D gene: .; clone size: .; J gene: TRBJ1-5; CDR3 protein: CASSTWSQPQHF; CDR3 DNA: TGTGCCAGCAGCACTTGGAGTCAGCCCCAGCATTTT
V gene: TRBV20-1; D gene: TRBD2; clone size: .; J gene: TRBJ2-3; CDR3 protein: CSASFSLGLAGGSSTDTQYF; CDR3 DNA: TGCAGTGCTAGTTTTTCTTTGGGACTAGCGGGAGGCTCTAGCACAGATACGCAGTATTTT
V gene: TRBV30; D gene: .; clone size: .; J gene: TRBJ1-1; CDR3 protein: CAWRTGTEAFF; CDR3 DNA: TGTGCCTGGAGGACCGGCACTGAAGCTTTCTTT
V gene: TRBV14; D gene: TRBD1; clone size: .; J gene: TRBJ2-5; CDR3 protein: CASSLTGGEETQYF; CDR3 DNA: TGTGCCAGCAGTCTCACAGGGGGCGAAGAGACCCAGTACTTC
V gene: TRBV3-1; D gene: .; clone size: .; J gene: TRBJ2-3; CDR3 protein: CASSQEQGGLWDTDTQYF; CDR3 DNA: TGTGCCAGCAGCCAAGAACAGGGAGGGTTGTGGGACACAGATACGCAGTATTTT
V gene: TRBV13; D gene: .; clone size: .; J gene: TRBJ1-1; CDR3 protein: CASSLGPRGRGAFF; CDR3 DNA: TGTGCCAGCAGCTTAGGCCCAAGGGGTAGGGGTGCTTTCTTT
V gene: TRBV5-1; D gene: TRBD2; clone size: .; J gene: TRBJ2-7; CDR3 protein: CASGPGLAGGEQYF; CDR3 DNA: TGCGCCAGCGGACCGGGACTAGCGGGAGGTGAGCAGTACTTC
V gene: TRBV7-8; D gene: .; clone size: .; J gene: TRBJ2-1; CDR3 protein: CASSFPLDNEQFF; CDR3 DNA: TGTGCCAGCAGCTTCCCGCTGGACAATGAGCAGTTCTTC
V gene: TRBV29-1; D gene: .; clone size: .; J gene: TRBJ2-7; CDR3 protein: CSAGGTYEQYF; CDR3 DNA: TGCAGCGCCGGGGGTACCTACGAGCAGTACTTC